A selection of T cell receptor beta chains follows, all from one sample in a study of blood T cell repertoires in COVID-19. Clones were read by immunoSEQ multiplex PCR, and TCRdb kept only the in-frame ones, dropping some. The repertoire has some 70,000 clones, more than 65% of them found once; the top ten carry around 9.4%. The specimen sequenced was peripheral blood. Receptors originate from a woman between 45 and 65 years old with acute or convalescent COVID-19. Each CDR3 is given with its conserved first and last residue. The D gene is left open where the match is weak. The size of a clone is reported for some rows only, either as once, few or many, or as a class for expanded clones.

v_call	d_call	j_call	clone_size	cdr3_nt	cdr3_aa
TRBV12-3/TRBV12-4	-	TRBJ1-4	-	TGTGCCAGCAGTTTACGAGGCAATGAAAAACTGTTTTTT	CASSLRGNEKLFF
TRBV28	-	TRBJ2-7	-	TGTGCCAGCAGTTTAAACAGGGGGGGGTCCGACGAGCAGTACTTC	CASSLNRGGSDEQYF
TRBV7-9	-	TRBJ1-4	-	TGTGCCAGCAGCTTAGACAGGGAGAATGAAAAACTGTTTTTT	CASSLDRENEKLFF
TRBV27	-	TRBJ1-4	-	TGTAGTTGCGGCGAAAAACTGTTTTTT	CSCGEKLFF
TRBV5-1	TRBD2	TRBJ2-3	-	TGCGCCAGCAAATCAACCAGCGGGGGGCCGTCAGATACGCAGTATTTT	CASKSTSGGPSDTQYF
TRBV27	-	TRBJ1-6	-	TGTGCCAGCAGACCCGGGACACCCTATAATTCACCCCTCCACTTT	CASRPGTPYNSPLHF
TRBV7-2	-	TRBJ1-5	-	TGTGCCAGCAGCAATTTTGTGGGGGCTAATCAGCCCCAGCATTTT	CASSNFVGANQPQHF
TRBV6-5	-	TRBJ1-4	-	TGTGCCAGCAGGCGACAGATTACAACTAATGAAAAACTGTTTTTT	CASRRQITTNEKLFF
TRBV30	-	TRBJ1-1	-	TGTGCCTGGAGCTGGGCCCTGCAGGCTGAAGCTTTCTTT	CAWSWALQAEAFF
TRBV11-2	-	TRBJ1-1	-	TGTGCCAGCAGCCCCTTCAGCGGGGGTGGGAACACTGAAGCTTTCTTT	CASSPFSGGGNTEAFF
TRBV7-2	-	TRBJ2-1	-	TGTGCCAGCAGCCCGGTTGGTCGAGGGAGAACTGAGCAGTTCTTC	CASSPVGRGRTEQFF
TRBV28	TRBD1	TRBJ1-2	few	TGTGCCAGCAGTTTCACGACAGGGTGGGATCGTGGCTACACCTTC	CASSFTTGWDRGYTF
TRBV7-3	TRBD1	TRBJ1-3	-	TGTGCCAGCAGCATTGACAGGGGGAACACCATATATTTT	CASSIDRGNTIYF
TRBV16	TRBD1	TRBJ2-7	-	TGTGCCAGCAGCCGGATGGACAGGGTTTCCTACGAGCAGTACTTC	CASSRMDRVSYEQYF
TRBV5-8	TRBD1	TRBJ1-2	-	TGTGCCAGCAGCTTGGCCGGGACAGTCTATGGCTACACCTTC	CASSLAGTVYGYTF
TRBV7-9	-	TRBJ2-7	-	TGTGCCAGCAGTAATATGGAGAGCGAGCAGTACTTC	CASSNMESEQYF
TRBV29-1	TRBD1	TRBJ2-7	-	TGCAGCGTTGCTAGACAGGGGGCTGGCGAGCAGTACTTC	CSVARQGAGEQYF
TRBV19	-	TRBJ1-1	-	TGTGCCAGTAGTGACGGGGAGGTGACTGAAGCTTTCTTT	CASSDGEVTEAFF
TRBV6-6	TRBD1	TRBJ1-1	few	TGTGCCAGCACCGGAGCAGGGGGGAACACTGAAGCTTTCTTT	CASTGAGGNTEAFF
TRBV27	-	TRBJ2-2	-	TGTGCCAGCAGTTTATGGGACAATACCGGGGAGCTGTTTTTT	CASSLWDNTGELFF
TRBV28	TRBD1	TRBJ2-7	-	TGTGCCAGCAGTTTACGCCGACAGGGGGCCGGCGAGCAGTACTTC	CASSLRRQGAGEQYF
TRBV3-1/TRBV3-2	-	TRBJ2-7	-	TGTGCCAGCAGCGATTGGGCTACCGCCTACGAGCAGTACTTC	CASSDWATAYEQYF
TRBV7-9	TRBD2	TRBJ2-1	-	TGTGCCAGCAGCCCAGGGACTAGCGGGGGTTTAAATGAGCAGTTCTTC	CASSPGTSGGLNEQFF
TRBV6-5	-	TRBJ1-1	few	TGTGCCAGCAGGCTTGGTAGGAACACTGAAGCTTTCTTT	CASRLGRNTEAFF
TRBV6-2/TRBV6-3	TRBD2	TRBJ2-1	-	TGTGCCAGCAGTTTCAGAACTAGGGGAGGGTTTAATGAGCAGTTCTTC	CASSFRTRGGFNEQFF
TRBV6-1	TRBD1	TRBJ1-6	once	TGTGCCAGCAGTGTGGGGGATGGACAGGGAACTTTTCGAGGCAATTCACCCCTCCACTTT	CASSVGDGQGTFRGNSPLHF
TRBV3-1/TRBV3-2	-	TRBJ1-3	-	TGTGCCAGCAGCTACTCAGGGGCAGCAGGAAACACCATATATTTT	CASSYSGAAGNTIYF
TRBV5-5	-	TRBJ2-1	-	TGTGCCAGCAGCTTGGCTGGGGGCCGCAATGAGCAGTTCTTC	CASSLAGGRNEQFF
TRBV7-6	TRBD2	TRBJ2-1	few	TGTGCCAGCAGTTCTACTAGCGGGGGCTACAATGAGCAGTTCTTC	CASSSTSGGYNEQFF
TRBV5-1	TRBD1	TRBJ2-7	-	TGCGCCAGCAGTTTGGCCCCTGCCCTGCAACGGACAGGGGTTAACGAGCAGTACTTC	CASSLAPALQRTGVNEQYF
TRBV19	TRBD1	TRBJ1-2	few	TGTGCCAGTAGTATAGGCGGGACAGGGGGCGGCGATGGCTACACCTTC	CASSIGGTGGGDGYTF
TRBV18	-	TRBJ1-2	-	TGTGCCAGCTCACCAAAGGGGTTTGATGGCTACACCTTC	CASSPKGFDGYTF
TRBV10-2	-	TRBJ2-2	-	TGCGCCAGCAGTGATTTCGAGCCCGGGGAGCTGTTTTTT	CASSDFEPGELFF
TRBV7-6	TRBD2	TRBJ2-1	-	TGTGCCAGCAGCTTTAGCGGGGGGTACAATGAGCAGTTCTTC	CASSFSGGYNEQFF
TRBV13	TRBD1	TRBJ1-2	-	TGTGCCAGCAGCTTAGGGACAGGGACTGAAGATGGCTACACCTTC	CASSLGTGTEDGYTF
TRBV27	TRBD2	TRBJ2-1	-	TGTGCCGCGGGAACAACGCGGGAGTTCGACAATGAGCAGTTCTTC	CAAGTTREFDNEQFF
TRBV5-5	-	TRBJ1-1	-	TGTGCCAGCAGCTCCCCCATTCAGACACCGAACACTGAAGCTTTCTTT	CASSSPIQTPNTEAFF
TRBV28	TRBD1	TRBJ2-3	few	TGTGCCAGCAGGAGGACAGGGAGCACAGATACGCAGTATTTT	CASRRTGSTDTQYF
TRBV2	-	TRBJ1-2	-	TGTGCCAGCAGTGAGAGCAGGACAGTAATAAATGGCTACACCTTC	CASSESRTVINGYTF
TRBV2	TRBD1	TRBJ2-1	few	TGTGCCAGCAGTGTAAAGGAGGGACAGGGGCGAACTACTTTCTACAATGAGCAGTTCTTC	CASSVKEGQGRTTFYNEQFF
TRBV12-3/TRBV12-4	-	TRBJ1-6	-	TGTGCCAGCAGCCGACAGTCATACTCACCCCTCCACTTT	CASSRQSYSPLHF
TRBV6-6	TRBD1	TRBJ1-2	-	TGTGCCAGCAGTCACCCGGGACAGGGAAATCTTGGATCCATCTACACCTTC	CASSHPGQGNLGSIYTF
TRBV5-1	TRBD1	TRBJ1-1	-	TGCGCCAGCAGCTTGCTGACAGGGGGCCGGGATACTGAAGCTTTCTTT	CASSLLTGGRDTEAFF
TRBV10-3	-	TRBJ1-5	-	TGTGCCATCAGTACAGGACAAATAAATCAGCCCCAGCATTTT	CAISTGQINQPQHF
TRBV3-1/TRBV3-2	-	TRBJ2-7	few	TGTGCCAGCAGCCAAGCAACAGGCGAGCAGTACTTC	CASSQATGEQYF
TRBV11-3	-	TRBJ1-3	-	TGTGCCAGCAGCTCCCAAGCCCCGCCTGGAAACACCATATATTTT	CASSSQAPPGNTIYF
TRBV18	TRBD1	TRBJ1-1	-	TGTGCCAGCTCACCACCGACAGGGATGAGGAACACTGAAGCTTTCTTT	CASSPPTGMRNTEAFF
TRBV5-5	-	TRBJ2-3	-	TGTGCCAGCAGCCCAGATGCAAGCACAGATACGCAGTATTTT	CASSPDASTDTQYF
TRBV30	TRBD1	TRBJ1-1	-	TGTGCCTGGATAGACAGGGGACCTGAAGCTTTCTTT	CAWIDRGPEAFF
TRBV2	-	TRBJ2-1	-	TGTGCCAGCAGTGTCGGGGTCAATGAGCAGTTCTTC	CASSVGVNEQFF